This TCR beta chain was obtained from a study of shared clonotypes between healthy human individuals. In this sample, this clone turned up once. The CDR3 runs to 14 residues. Trimming took off 0 bases at V and 4 bases at J, with 9 bases between the two ends. The V gene's germline CDR1 is ENHRY and CDR2 SYGVKD. TCRdb keeps only in-frame clones here, not all; method: immunoSEQ multiplex PCR. The sample yields 2.3 million or so clones, about 92% seen once. The chain recombines TRBV10-3 with TRBJ1-2, with D possibly TRBD1 on 5 matching bases. The origin of this receptor is a man between 18 and 35 years old in good health. Some clones in this sample may be carry-over from other donors' samples. The specimen was naive CD4+ T cells from PBMCs. As to subset: CD45RA+ positively selected. CDR3: CAISESGDPYGYTF. In DNA form, the CDR3 reads TGTGCCATCAGTGAGTCGGGGGACCCCTATGGCTACACCTTC.